A single sample is the source of the 15 T cell receptor beta chains below, sequenced in a study of blood T cell repertoires in COVID-19. The table came from immunoSEQ multiplex PCR; TCRdb's copy has only in-frame clones and leaves some out. Here the sample spans some 90,000 clones, approximately 90% being singletons. The sample taken for sequencing was peripheral blood. All receptors derive from a man over 45 with acute or convalescent COVID-19.

The chain combines TRBV6-5 with TRBJ2-3; perhaps TRBD2 as D (5 bases). Between the trimmed V and J ends, which lost 6 bases and 0 bases, there was a span of 10 bases. This CDR3 has 14 residues. Germline lookup yields CDR1 MNHEY and CDR2 SVGAGI. CDR3 nucleotides: TGTGCCAGCAGACGTGGGGAGAGCACAGATACGCAGTATTTT. It encodes CASRRGESTDTQYF.

This chain joins TRBV7-9 and TRBJ2-7; D is uncertain. The CDR3 contains 13 residues. The V and J ends lost 1 base and 5 bases respectively, with 9 bases between them. Germline V gives CDR1 SEHNR, CDR2 FQNEAQ (reference sequence). CDR3 sequence (DNA): TGTGCCAGCAGCTTAGGGCTAGTCCACGAGCAGTACTTC. This gives the protein CASSLGLVHEQYF.

V and J are TRBV2 and TRBJ1-1; 7 nucleotides match TRBD1. CDR3 length: 17 amino acids. Germline V gene lookup returns CDR1 SNHLY and CDR2 FYNNEI. V lost 4 bases, J lost 1 base, and 12 bases stayed unmatched. CDR3 region: CASSASAPGTANTEAFF. In nucleotides, the CDR3 is TGTGCCAGCAGTGCCTCCGCTCCCGGGACAGCGAACACTGAAGCTTTCTTT.

The CDR3 loop reads CASSPQQGAWETQYF. CDR3 in DNA: TGTGCCAGCAGCCCCCAACAGGGGGCGTGGGAGACCCAGTACTTC. The rearrangement uses TRBV28 and TRBJ2-5; 9 bases are a match to TRBD1. J gave up 5 bases and V 6 bases, and 10 bases lay outside the gene matches. Per germline, CDR1 MDHEN and CDR2 SYDVKM. The CDR3 runs 15 residues.

This chain connects TRBV27 to TRBJ2-3; tentative D call: TRBD2 (5 bases). Germline loops: CDR1 MNHEY, CDR2 SMNVEV (reference sequence). This CDR3 is 10 amino acids long. Trimming shortened V by 8 bases and J by 5 bases, and 5 bases separated the two germline ends. This chain's CDR3 is CASGRDTQYF. The DNA for the CDR3 is TGTGCCAGCGGGAGAGATACGCAGTATTTT.

The chain has TRBV12-3 or TRBV12-4 and TRBJ1-1; D unclear. The V gene lost 6 bases and the J gene lost 1 base, with 9 bases spanning the gap. The CDR3 totals 13 residues. CDR3 region: CASRPNGNTEAFF. CDR3 bases: TGTGCCAGCAGGCCCAACGGGAACACTGAAGCTTTCTTT.

The chain is built from TRBV28 and TRBJ1-5, with D maybe TRBD1 (6 bases). The V gene lost 6 bases and the J gene lost 2 bases, with 14 bases spanning the gap. This CDR3 contains 15 residues. Germline V gene data show CDR1 as MDHEN and CDR2 as SYDVKM. CDR3 DNA: TGTGCCAGCAGCGAAGGGACACTGGGCAATCAGCCCCAGCATTTT. Its protein is CASSEGTLGNQPQHF.

Regarding this clone: This CDR3 fails to terminate in the conserved phenylalanine or tryptophan, so it likely reflects a read error. It is unclear where the CDR3 begins or ends on the DNA, so no DNA is shown, and the CDR3 is as TCRdb lists it. The rearrangement links TRBV14 to TRBJ1-2. Both ends counted, the CDR3 spans 8 residues. Germline V gene sequence: CDR1 SGHDN, CDR2 FVKESK. The CDR3 here is CASSPRIA.

This clone was seen a few times. The chain uses TRBV5-1 and TRBJ1-2; 9 bases line up with TRBD1. V lost 4 bases to trimming and J lost 5 bases; unmatched junction nucleotides: 6. The CDR3 length is 14 residues. CDR1 SGHRS and CDR2 YFSETQ come from the germline V gene. This CDR3 is CASSGRTGVYGYTF. As DNA, the CDR3 is TGCGCCAGCAGCGGGAGGACAGGGGTTTATGGCTACACCTTC.

The chain recombines TRBV9 with TRBJ2-3; 11 bases match TRBD1. The CDR3 totals 15 residues. The J segment lost 4 bases and the V segment lost 3 bases, leaving 4 bases of the junction unmatched. The germline gives CDR1 SGDLS, CDR2 YYNGEE. In nucleotides, the CDR3 is TGTGCCAGCAGCGAGGGACAGGGGGGTGCAGATACGCAGTATTTT. This gives the protein CASSEGQGGADTQYF.

This clone was counted once. The V gene is TRBV2, the J gene TRBJ2-2; possible D gene TRBD1, 5 bases. Between the trimmed V and J ends, which lost 3 bases and 8 bases, there was a span of 10 bases. The CDR3 has 13 residues. Germline V gene lookup returns CDR1 SNHLY and CDR2 FYNNEI. The CDR3 DNA follows: TGTGCCAGCAGTGAGTTCAGGGTTGGGGAGCTGTTTTTT. Its protein product is CASSEFRVGELFF.

The V and J genes are TRBV12-3 or TRBV12-4 and TRBJ1-2; 9 bases are a match to TRBD1. The CDR3 sequence is 13 residues long. J lost 4 bases, V lost 6 bases, and 3 bases had no gene match. DNA for the CDR3: TGTGCCAGCAGCCGGGACAGGGCCTATGGCTACACCTTC. It codes for CASSRDRAYGYTF.

The chain uses TRBV6-5 and TRBJ1-6; 7 nucleotides line up with TRBD1. The CDR3 contains 13 residues. CDR1 and CDR2 from the germline V gene are MNHEY and SVGAGI. V shed 6 bases and J 7 bases; nucleotides not matched to a gene: 3. The CDR3 protein is CASSGTANSPLHF. For the CDR3, the DNA is TGTGCCAGCAGCGGGACAGCGAATTCACCCCTCCACTTT.

This sequence joins TRBV6-5 and TRBJ1-5; a weak D match, TRBD1 (6 bases). The CDR3 sequence is 15 residues long. Trimming pared 7 bases from V and 0 bases from J, leaving 13 bases between. Germline CDR1 and CDR2: MNHEY and SVGAGI. CDR3 loop: CASIPDRNSNQPQHF. In DNA form, the CDR3 reads TGTGCCAGCATCCCCGACAGGAATAGCAATCAGCCCCAGCATTTT.

This sequence joins TRBV27 and TRBJ2-5; TRBD1 is a possible D gene (6 bases). Between the trimmed V and J ends, which lost 4 bases and 4 bases, there was a span of 16 bases. CDR3 length: 15 amino acids. CDR1 is MNHEY and CDR2 is SMNVEV in the germline V gene (reference sequence). In DNA form, the CDR3 reads TGTGCCAGCAGTTCCCCAGGGGAAGTGGGAGAGACCCAGTACTTC. Translation gives CASSSPGEVGETQYF.